These T cell receptor beta chains were read from a single sample in a study of neoadjuvant nivolumab and ipilimumab in lung cancer. Libraries were prepared by immunoSEQ multiplex PCR; TCRdb keeps only in-frame clonotypes and omits some of them. In the table there are about 17,000 clones, 65% to 85% of which are singletons. Sequencing used tumor tissue, obtained after neoadjuvant nivolumab, alone or with ipilimumab, at or shortly before surgery. The receptors here all came from an adult with non-small cell lung cancer. CDR3s include the opening cysteine and the closing phenylalanine or tryptophan.

cdr3_aa: CASGPRLLAGVSSTDTQYF
v_call: TRBV12-5
cdr3_length: 19
j_call: TRBJ2-3

cdr3_aa: CASSRSDLNEQFF
v_call: TRBV7-9
cdr3_length: 13
j_call: TRBJ2-1

cdr3_aa: CASSLRGQSSTDTQYF
v_call: TRBV11-2
cdr3_length: 16
j_call: TRBJ2-3

cdr3_aa: CASSFSGVPQETQYF
v_call: TRBV5-1
cdr3_length: 15
j_call: TRBJ2-5

cdr3_aa: CASSRTGMGRTATNEKLFF
v_call: TRBV5-5
cdr3_length: 19
j_call: TRBJ1-4

cdr3_aa: CASSLGISSTDTQYF
v_call: TRBV7-7
cdr3_length: 15
j_call: TRBJ2-3

cdr3_aa: CASSLSGTPPFGNTIYF
v_call: TRBV7-9
cdr3_length: 17
j_call: TRBJ1-3

cdr3_aa: CASNGAAGVNNEQFF
v_call: TRBV5-1
cdr3_length: 15
j_call: TRBJ2-1

cdr3_aa: CASSLGGARSYGYTF
v_call: TRBV7-9
cdr3_length: 15
j_call: TRBJ1-2

cdr3_aa: CASSLGEDYGYTF
v_call: TRBV5-1
cdr3_length: 13
j_call: TRBJ1-2

cdr3_aa: CASSLDGTSNRAQYF
v_call: TRBV7-2
cdr3_length: 15
j_call: TRBJ2-5

cdr3_aa: CASSPPAQGAILGETQYF
v_call: TRBV7-2
cdr3_length: 18
j_call: TRBJ2-5

cdr3_aa: CASSQEGPGPYEQYF
v_call: TRBV4-2
cdr3_length: 15
j_call: TRBJ2-7

cdr3_aa: CASSRERKRTDTQYF
v_call: TRBV4-3
cdr3_length: 15
j_call: TRBJ2-3

cdr3_aa: CATRALTDTQYF
v_call: TRBV7-2
cdr3_length: 12
j_call: TRBJ2-3

cdr3_aa: CASSVPPGTQNTEAFF
v_call: TRBV7-9
cdr3_length: 16
j_call: TRBJ1-1

cdr3_aa: CATSREGTAVEAFF
v_call: TRBV15
cdr3_length: 14
j_call: TRBJ1-1

cdr3_aa: CASSLAGAGTEAFF
v_call: TRBV7-2
cdr3_length: 14
j_call: TRBJ1-1

cdr3_aa: CASSSGSITYNEQFF
v_call: TRBV9
cdr3_length: 15
j_call: TRBJ2-1

cdr3_aa: CASRSSPFNFSYEQYF
v_call: TRBV5-1
cdr3_length: 16
j_call: TRBJ2-7

cdr3_aa: CASSSWSSGGGSQETQYF
v_call: TRBV13
cdr3_length: 18
j_call: TRBJ2-5

cdr3_aa: CASRDQGWNTEAFF
v_call: TRBV19
cdr3_length: 14
j_call: TRBJ1-1

cdr3_aa: CASSYSIQGVEKTQHF
v_call: TRBV6-6
cdr3_length: 16
j_call: TRBJ1-5

cdr3_aa: CASDQGHQPQHF
v_call: TRBV6-6
cdr3_length: 12
j_call: TRBJ1-5

cdr3_aa: CASSPTTGVGNTIYF
v_call: TRBV7-2
cdr3_length: 15
j_call: TRBJ1-3

cdr3_aa: CASSRESNQPQHF
v_call: TRBV7-9
cdr3_length: 13
j_call: TRBJ1-5

cdr3_aa: CASSLGTGRPLHF
v_call: TRBV5-6
cdr3_length: 13
j_call: TRBJ1-6

cdr3_aa: CASSLVPSARGGNQPQHF
v_call: TRBV5-1
cdr3_length: 18
j_call: TRBJ1-5

cdr3_aa: CASSRDGPYEQYF
v_call: TRBV18
cdr3_length: 13
j_call: TRBJ2-7

cdr3_aa: CASSGDFPAETQYF
v_call: TRBV6-1
cdr3_length: 14
j_call: TRBJ2-5

cdr3_aa: CATGHSNYEQYF
v_call: TRBV11-2
cdr3_length: 12
j_call: TRBJ2-7

cdr3_aa: CASRDRGRGDTEAFF
v_call: TRBV27
cdr3_length: 15
j_call: TRBJ1-1

cdr3_aa: CASSPYLEDGDTQYF
v_call: TRBV6-5
cdr3_length: 15
j_call: TRBJ2-3

cdr3_aa: CAIEDPTSNYGYTF
v_call: TRBV2
cdr3_length: 14
j_call: TRBJ1-2

cdr3_aa: CASSPDRVNQPQHF
v_call: TRBV7-9
cdr3_length: 14
j_call: TRBJ1-5

cdr3_aa: CASSSRFLTSPLHF
v_call: TRBV5-6
cdr3_length: 14
j_call: TRBJ1-6

cdr3_aa: CASSLGGPNTEAFF
v_call: TRBV5-6
cdr3_length: 14
j_call: TRBJ1-1